The entry below gives a single TCR beta chain sequence along with its context. Its matching antigen is unknown. Only in-frame clones appear in the TCRdb table, and some are missing; sequencing was by immunoSEQ multiplex PCR. Among roughly 30,000 clones listed, 70% to 80% were seen once. This record belongs to a study of vaccination effects on CD4 cells after COVID-19. The culture ran for about 10 days, and then CD4+ T cells were isolated. Replacing half the medium with IL-2 medium was done on days 3 and 7. Material: CD4+ T cells from PBMCs cultured without peptide, obtained before COVID-19 vaccination. The source of this sequence is a human donor who received a COVID-19 vaccine.

The CDR3 loop reads CASSLALGVSGNTIYF. CDR3 nucleotides: TGTGCCAGCAGCTTAGCGCTCGGGGTCTCTGGAAACACCATATATTTT. V usage is TRBV7-9 and J usage is TRBJ1-3; D gene unclear. From germline, CDR1 is SEHNR and CDR2 FQNEAQ (reference sequence). The length of the CDR3 is 16 residues. The V gene lost 0 bases and the J gene lost 0 bases, with 9 bases spanning the gap.